This entry concerns a single T cell receptor (beta chain). Clones were sequenced by immunoSEQ multiplex PCR, and TCRdb holds only the in-frame ones, with some missing. The sample consists of millions of clones, approximately 95% of them appearing once. The data stem from a study of shared clonotypes between healthy human individuals. Sequencing was performed on naive CD4+ T cells sorted from blood. Subset meaning: CD45RA+ positively selected. This sequence originates from a man aged 18 to 29 in good health.

The CDR3 region is CASSRMAGGTTDTQYF. The CDR3 DNA follows: TGCGCCAGCAGCCGAATGGCGGGGGGTACCACAGATACGCAGTATTTT. The J gene is TRBJ2-3, the V gene TRBV4-1; 8 nucleotides align to TRBD2. CDR3 length: 16 residues. V was clipped by 4 bases and J by 2 bases; unmatched bases: 8. Germline V gene lookup returns CDR1 MGHRA and CDR2 YSYEKL.